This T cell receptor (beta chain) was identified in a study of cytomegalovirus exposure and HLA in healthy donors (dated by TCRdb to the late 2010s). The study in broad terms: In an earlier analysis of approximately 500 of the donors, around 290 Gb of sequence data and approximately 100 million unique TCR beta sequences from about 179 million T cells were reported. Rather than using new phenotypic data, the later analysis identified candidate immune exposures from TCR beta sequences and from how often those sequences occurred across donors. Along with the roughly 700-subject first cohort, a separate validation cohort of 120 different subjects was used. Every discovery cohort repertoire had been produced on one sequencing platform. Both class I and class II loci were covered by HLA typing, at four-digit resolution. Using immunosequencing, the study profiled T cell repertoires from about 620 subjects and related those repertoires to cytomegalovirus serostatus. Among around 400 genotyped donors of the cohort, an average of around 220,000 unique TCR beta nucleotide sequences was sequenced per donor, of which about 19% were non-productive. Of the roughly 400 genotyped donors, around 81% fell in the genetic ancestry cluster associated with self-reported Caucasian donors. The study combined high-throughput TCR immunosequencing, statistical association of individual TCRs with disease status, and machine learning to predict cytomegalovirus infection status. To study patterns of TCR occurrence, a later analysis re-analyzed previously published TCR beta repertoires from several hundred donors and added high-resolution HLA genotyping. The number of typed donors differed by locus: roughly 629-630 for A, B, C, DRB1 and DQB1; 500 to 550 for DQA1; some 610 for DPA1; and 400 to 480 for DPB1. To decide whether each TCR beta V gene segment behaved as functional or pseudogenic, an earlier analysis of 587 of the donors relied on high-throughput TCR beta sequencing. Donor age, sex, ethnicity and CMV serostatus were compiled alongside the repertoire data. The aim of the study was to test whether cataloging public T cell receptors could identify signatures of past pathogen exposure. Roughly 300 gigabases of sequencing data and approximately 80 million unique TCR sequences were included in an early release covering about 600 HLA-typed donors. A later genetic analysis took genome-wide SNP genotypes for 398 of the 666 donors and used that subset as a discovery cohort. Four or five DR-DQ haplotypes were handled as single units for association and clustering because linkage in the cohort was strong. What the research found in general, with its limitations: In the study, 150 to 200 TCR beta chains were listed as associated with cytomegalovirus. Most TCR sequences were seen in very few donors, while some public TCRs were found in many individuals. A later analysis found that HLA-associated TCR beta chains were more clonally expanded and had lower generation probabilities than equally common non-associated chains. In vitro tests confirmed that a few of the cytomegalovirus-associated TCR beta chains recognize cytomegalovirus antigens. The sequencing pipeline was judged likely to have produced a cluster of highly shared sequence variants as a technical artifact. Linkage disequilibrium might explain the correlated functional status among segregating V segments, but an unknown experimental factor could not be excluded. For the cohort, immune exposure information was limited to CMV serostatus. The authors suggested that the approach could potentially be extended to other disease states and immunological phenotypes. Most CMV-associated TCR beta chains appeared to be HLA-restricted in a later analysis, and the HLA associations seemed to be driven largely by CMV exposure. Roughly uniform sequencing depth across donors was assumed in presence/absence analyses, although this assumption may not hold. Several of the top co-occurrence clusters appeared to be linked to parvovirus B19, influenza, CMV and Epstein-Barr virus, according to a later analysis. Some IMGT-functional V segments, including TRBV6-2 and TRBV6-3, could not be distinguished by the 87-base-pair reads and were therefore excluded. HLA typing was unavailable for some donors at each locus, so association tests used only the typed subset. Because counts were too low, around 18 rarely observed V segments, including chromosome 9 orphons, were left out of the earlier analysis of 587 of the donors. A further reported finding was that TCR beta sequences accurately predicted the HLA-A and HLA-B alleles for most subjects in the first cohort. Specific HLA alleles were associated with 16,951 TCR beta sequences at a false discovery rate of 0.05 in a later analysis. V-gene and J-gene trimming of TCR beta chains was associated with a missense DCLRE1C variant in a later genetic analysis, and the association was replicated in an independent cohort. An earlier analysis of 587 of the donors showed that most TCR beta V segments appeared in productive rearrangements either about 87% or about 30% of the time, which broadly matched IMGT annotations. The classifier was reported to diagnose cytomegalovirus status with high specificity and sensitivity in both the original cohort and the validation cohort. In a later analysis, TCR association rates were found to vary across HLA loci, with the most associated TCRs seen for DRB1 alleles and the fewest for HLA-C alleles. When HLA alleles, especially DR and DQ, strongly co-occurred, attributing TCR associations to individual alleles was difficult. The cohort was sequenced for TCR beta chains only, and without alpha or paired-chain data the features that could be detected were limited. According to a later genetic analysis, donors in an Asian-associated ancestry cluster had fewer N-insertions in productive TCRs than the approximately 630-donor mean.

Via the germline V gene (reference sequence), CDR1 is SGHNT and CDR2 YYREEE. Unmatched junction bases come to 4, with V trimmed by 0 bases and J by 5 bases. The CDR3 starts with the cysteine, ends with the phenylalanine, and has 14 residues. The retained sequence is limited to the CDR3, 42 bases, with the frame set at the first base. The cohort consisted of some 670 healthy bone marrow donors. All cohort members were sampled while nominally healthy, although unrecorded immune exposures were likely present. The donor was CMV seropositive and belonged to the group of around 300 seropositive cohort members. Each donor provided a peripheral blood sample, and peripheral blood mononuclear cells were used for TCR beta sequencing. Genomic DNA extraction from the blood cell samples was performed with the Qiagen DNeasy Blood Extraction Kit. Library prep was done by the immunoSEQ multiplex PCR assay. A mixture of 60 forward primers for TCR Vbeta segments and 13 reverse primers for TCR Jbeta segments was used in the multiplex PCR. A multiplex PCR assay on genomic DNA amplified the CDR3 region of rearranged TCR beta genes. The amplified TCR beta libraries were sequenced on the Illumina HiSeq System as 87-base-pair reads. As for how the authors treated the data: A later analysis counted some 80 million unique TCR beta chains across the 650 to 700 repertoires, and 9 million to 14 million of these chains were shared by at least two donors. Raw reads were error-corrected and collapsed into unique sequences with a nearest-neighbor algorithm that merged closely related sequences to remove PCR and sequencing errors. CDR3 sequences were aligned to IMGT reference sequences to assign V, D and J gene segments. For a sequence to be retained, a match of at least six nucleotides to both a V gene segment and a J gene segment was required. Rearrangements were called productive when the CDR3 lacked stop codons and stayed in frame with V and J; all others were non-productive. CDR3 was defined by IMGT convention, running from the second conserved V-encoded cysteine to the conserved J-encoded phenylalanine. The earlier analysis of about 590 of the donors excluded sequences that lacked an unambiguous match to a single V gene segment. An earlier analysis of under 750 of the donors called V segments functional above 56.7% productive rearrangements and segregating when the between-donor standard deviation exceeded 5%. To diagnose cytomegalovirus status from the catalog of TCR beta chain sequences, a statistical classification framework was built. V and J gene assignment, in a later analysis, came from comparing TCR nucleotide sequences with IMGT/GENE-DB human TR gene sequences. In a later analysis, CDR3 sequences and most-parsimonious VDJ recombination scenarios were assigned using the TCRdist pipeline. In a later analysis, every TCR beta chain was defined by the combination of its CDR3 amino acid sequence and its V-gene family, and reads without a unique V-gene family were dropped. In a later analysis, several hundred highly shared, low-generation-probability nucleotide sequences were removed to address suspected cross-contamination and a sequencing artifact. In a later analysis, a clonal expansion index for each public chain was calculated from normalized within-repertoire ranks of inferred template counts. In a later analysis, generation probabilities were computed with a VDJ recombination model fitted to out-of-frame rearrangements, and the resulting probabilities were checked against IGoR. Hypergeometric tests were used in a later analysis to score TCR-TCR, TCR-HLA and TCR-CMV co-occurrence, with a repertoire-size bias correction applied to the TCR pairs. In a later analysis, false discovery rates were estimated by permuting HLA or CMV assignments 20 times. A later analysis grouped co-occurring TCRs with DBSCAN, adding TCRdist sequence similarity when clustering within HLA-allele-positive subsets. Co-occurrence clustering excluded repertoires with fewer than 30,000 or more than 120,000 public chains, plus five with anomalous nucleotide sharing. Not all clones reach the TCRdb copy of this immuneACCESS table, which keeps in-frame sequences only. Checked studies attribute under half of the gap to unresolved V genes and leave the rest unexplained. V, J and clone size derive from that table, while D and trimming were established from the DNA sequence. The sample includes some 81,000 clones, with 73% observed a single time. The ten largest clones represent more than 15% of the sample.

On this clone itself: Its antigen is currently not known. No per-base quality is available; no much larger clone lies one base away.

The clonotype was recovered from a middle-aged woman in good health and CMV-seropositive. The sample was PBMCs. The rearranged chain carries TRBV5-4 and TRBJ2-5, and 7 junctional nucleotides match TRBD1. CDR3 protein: CASSLGQGRETQYF. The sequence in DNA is TGTGCCAGCAGCTTGGGACAGGGCCGGGAGACCCAGTACTTC.